This T cell receptor (beta chain) was observed in a study of T cell changes during pregnancy in multiple sclerosis. Germline assignment: CDR1 MNHEY and CDR2 SVGAGI. This CDR3 has 13 amino acids. V shed 2 bases and J 8 bases; nucleotides not matched to a gene: 5. This table comes from immunoSEQ multiplex PCR, and its TCRdb copy is limited to in-frame clones, with some not included. This table holds 69,000 or so clones, approximately 92% found once. The receptor was derived from a female donor in good health, enrolled as a control in a pregnancy study. This rearrangement joins TRBV6-5 to TRBJ2-5, with 7 bases aligning to TRBD1. The starting material was peripheral blood, obtained in the third trimester of pregnancy. This chain's CDR3 is CASSYDRDGTQYF. In DNA, the CDR3 is TGTGCCAGCAGTTACGACAGGGATGGTACCCAGTACTTC.